These 5 T cell receptor beta chains originate from one sample sequenced in a study of blood T cells in healthy people across ages. Primers used in a second PCR of about 7 to 12 cycles were a sample-barcoded 5' primer and a J-beta primer mix. A single record per CDR3 protein comes from TCRdb applying MiXCR to the 5' RACE reads. The sample lists 500,000 to 550,000 distinct CDR3 sequences, 24% occurring once. The same data also contributed to another study, on T cells of mothers and their children.

Sequencing was performed on blood. All receptors come from a boy aged 5-17 years in good health.

This sequence joins TRBV28 and TRBJ2-4; maybe TRBD2 (5 bases). Germline values: CDR1 MDHEN, CDR2 SYDVKM. The CDR3 has 16 residues. Trimming pared 2 bases from V and 1 base from J, leaving 12 bases between. The DNA for the CDR3 is TGTGCCAGCAGTTTAGGAGGTTTGGGTGCCAAAAACATTCAGTACTTC. Protein: CASSLGGLGAKNIQYF.

This clonotype was counted a few times. The chain recombines TRBV5-1 with TRBJ2-5; 7 positions agree with TRBD2. The CDR3 is 15 amino acids. Per the germline V gene, CDR1 is SGHRS and CDR2 is YFSETQ. The ends lost 1 base at V and 4 bases at J; junction bases unmatched: 7. The CDR3 DNA sequence: TGCGCCAGCAGCTTGTTTGTCAGGGAGGGAGAGACCCAGTACTTC. It encodes CASSLFVREGETQYF.

This clonotype has a handful of counts. The chain uses TRBV4-2 and TRBJ2-7; 7 nucleotides match TRBD2. The CDR3 has 18 residues. Germline V gene sequence: CDR1 LGHNA, CDR2 YNFKEQ. J gave up 0 bases and V 0 bases, and 11 bases lay outside the gene matches. The CDR3 bases are TGTGCCAGCAGCCAAGATCTTTGGTTGGGCGGGAGCTCCTACGAGCAGTACTTC. Translating it yields CASSQDLWLGGSSYEQYF.

The J gene is TRBJ2-6, the V gene TRBV4-3; D gene unclear. Trimming took off 1 base at V and 1 base at J, with 11 bases between the two ends. Germline CDR1 reads LGHNA; CDR2 reads YSLEER. This CDR3 has 17 amino acids. The chain's CDR3 is CASSQVVSTSGANVLTF. The CDR3 DNA is TGCGCCAGCAGCCAAGTTGTATCTACGTCTGGGGCCAACGTCCTGACTTTC.

This clonotype was seen a few times. This chain links TRBV28 with TRBJ2-1; 11 bases align to TRBD2. The DNA end favors TRBJ2-7, so the J call may be wrong. The CDR3 is 15 amino acids. Per the germline V gene, CDR1 is MDHEN and CDR2 is SYDVKM. The CDR3 sequence is CASSRILAGAEEQYF. As DNA, the CDR3 is TGTGCCAGCAGCCGGATACTAGCGGGAGCTGAAGAGCAGTACTTC.